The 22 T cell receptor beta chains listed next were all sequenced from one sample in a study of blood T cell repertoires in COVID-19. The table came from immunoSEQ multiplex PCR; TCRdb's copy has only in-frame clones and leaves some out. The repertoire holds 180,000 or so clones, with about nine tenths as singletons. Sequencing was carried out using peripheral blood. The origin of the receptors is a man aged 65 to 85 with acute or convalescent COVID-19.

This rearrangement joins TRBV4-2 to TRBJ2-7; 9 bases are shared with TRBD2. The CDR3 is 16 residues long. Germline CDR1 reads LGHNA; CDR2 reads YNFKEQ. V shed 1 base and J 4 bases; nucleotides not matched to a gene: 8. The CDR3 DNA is TGTGCCAGCAGCCAAGCCGCGGCTAGCGGGGCTTACGAGCAGTACTTC. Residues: CASSQAAASGAYEQYF.

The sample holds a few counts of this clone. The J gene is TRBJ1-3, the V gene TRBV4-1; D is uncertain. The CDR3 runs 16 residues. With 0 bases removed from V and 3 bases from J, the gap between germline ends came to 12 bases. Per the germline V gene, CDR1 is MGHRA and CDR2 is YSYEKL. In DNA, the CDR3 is TGCGCCAGCAGCCAAGATGGTCCGAACGGTGGAAACACCATATATTTT. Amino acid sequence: CASSQDGPNGGNTIYF.

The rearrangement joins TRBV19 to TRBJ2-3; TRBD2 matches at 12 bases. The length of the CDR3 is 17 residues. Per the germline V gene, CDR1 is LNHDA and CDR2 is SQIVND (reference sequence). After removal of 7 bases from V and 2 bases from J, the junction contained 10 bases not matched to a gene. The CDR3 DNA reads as TGTGCCAGTACCCCCCTAGCGGGAGGGCCGGACACAGATACGCAGTATTTT. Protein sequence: CASTPLAGGPDTDTQYF.

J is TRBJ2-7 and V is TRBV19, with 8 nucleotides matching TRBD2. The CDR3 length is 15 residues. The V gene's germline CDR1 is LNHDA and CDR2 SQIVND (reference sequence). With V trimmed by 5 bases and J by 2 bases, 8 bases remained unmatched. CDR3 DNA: TGTGCCAGTAGTCCTCGGGGGGGCATTCCCTACGAGCAGTACTTC. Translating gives CASSPRGGIPYEQYF.

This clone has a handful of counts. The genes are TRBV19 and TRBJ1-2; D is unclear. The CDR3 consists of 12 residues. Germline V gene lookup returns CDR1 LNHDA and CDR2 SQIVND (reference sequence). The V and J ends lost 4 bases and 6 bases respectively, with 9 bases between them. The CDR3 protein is CASSRAPNGYTF. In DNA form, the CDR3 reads TGTGCCAGTAGTAGGGCTCCTAATGGCTACACCTTC.

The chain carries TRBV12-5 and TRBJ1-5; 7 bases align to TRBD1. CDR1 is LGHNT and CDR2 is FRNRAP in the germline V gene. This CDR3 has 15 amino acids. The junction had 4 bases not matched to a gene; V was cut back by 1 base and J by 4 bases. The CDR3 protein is CASGLEGAWNQPQHF. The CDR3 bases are TGTGCTAGTGGTTTGGAGGGGGCCTGGAATCAGCCCCAGCATTTT.

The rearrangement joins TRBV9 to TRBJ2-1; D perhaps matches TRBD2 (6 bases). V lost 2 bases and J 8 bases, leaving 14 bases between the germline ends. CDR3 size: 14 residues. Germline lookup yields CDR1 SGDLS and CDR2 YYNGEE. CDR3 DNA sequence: TGTGCCAGCAGCGTGGGGGGATTCAGGGATGAGCAGTTCTTC. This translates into CASSVGGFRDEQFF.

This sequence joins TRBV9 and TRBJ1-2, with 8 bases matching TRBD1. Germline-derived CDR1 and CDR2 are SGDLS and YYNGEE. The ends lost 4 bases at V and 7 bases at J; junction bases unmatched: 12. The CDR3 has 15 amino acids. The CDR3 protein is CASSLSTGGNGGYTF. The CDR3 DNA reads TGTGCCAGCAGCTTAAGCACAGGGGGGAATGGTGGCTACACCTTC.

CDR3 DNA sequence: TGTGCCAGCAGAGACCAGGCGAGCTCTGGAAACACCATATATTTT. It specifies CASRDQASSGNTIYF. This sequence joins TRBV6-4 and TRBJ1-3; D uncertain. CDR3 length: 15 residues. The ends were cut back, 6 bases at V and 0 bases at J, with 12 bases in the middle. Germline V gene data show CDR1 as MRHNA and CDR2 as SNTAGT.

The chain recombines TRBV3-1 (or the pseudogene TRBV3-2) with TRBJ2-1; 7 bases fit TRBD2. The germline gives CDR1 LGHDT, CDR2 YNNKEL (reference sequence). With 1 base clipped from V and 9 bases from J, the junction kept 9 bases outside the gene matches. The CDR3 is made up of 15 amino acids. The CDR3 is CASSQAGGGLGEQFF. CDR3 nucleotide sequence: TGTGCCAGCAGCCAAGCGGGGGGAGGGCTCGGTGAGCAGTTCTTC.

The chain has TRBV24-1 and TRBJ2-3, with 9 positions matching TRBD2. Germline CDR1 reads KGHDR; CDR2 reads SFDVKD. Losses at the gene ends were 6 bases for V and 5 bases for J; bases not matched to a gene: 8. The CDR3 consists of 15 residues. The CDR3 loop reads CATSRAGGHRDTQYF. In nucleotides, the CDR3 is TGTGCCACCAGTAGGGCGGGGGGGCATAGAGATACGCAGTATTTT.

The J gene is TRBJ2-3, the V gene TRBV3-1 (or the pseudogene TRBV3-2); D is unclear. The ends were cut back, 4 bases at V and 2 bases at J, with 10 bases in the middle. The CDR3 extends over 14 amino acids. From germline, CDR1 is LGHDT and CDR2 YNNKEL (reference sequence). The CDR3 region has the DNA TGTGCCAGCAGCCCTCATGACTTCACAGATACGCAGTATTTT. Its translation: CASSPHDFTDTQYF.

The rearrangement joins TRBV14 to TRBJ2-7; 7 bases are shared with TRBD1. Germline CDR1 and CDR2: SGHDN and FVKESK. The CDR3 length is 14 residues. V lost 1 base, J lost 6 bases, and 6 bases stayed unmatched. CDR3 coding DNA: TGTGCCAGCAGCCAAGGCTGGACAGGAGTCGAGCAGTACTTC. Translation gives CASSQGWTGVEQYF.

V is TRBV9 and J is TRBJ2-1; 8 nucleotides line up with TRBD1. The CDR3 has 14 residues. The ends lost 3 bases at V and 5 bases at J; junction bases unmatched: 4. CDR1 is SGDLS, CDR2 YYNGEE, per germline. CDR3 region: CASSGDRGNNEQFF. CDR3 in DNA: TGTGCCAGCAGCGGAGACAGGGGTAACAATGAGCAGTTCTTC. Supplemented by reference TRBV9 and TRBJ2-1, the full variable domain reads DSGVTQTPKHLITATGQRVTLRCSPRSGDLSVYWYQQSLDQGLQFLIQYYNGEERAKGNILERFSAQQFPDLHSELNLSSLELGDSALYFCASSGDRGNNEQFFGPGTRLTVL.

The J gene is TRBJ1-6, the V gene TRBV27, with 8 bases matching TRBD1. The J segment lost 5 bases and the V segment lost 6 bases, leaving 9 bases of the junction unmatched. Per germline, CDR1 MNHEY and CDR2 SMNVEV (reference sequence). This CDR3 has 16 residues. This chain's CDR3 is CASSRAGQVDNSPLHF. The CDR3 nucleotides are TGTGCCAGCAGCCGTGCGGGACAGGTGGATAATTCACCCCTCCACTTT.

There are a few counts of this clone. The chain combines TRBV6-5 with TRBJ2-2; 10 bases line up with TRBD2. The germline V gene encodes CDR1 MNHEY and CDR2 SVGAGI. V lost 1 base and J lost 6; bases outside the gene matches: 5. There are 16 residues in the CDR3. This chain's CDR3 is CASSYFSGGAAGELFF. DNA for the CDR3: TGTGCCAGCAGTTACTTCAGCGGGGGGGCGGCCGGGGAGCTGTTTTTT.

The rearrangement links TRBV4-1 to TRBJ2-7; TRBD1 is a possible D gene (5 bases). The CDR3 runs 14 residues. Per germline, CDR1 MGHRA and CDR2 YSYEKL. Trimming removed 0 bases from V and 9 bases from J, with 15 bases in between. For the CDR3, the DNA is TGCGCCAGCAGCCAAGATTCTTGGCAGGGAAGGCAGTACTTC. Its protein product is CASSQDSWQGRQYF.

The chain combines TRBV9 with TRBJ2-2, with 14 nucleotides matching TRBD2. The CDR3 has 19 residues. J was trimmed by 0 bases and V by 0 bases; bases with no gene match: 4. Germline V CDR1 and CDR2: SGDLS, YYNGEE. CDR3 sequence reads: CASSVVWTSGRSNTGELFF. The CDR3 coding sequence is TGTGCCAGCAGCGTAGTTTGGACTAGCGGGAGGTCGAACACCGGGGAGCTGTTTTTT.

CDR3 coding DNA: TGTGCCAGTAGTATCAGGACAGAGACTGAAGCTTTCTTT. Its translation is CASSIRTETEAFF. The rearrangement joins TRBV19 to TRBJ1-1; D might be TRBD1 (6 bases). Germline V CDR1 and CDR2: LNHDA, SQIVND (reference sequence). The V and J ends lost 3 bases and 5 bases respectively, with 10 bases between them. The CDR3 has 13 residues. The whole variable domain, remainder taken from reference TRBV19 and TRBJ1-1, is DGGITQSPKYLFRKEGQNVTLSCEQNLNHDAMYWYRQDPGQGLRLIYYSQIVNDFQKGDIAEGYSVSREKKESFPLTVTSAQKNPTAFYLCASSIRTETEAFFGQGTRLTVV.

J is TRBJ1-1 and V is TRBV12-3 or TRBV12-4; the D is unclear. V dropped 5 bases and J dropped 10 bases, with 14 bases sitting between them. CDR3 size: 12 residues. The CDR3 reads CASSPPEGRAFF. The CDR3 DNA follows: TGTGCCAGCAGTCCACCCGAGGGTAGAGCTTTCTTT.

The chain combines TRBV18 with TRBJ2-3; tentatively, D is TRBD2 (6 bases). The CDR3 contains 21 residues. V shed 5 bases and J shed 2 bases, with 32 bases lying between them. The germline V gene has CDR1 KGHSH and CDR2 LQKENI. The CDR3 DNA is TGTGCCAGCTCAAGCAATATACCGGGACTCCAGGTGGGCTATCACACAGATACGCAGTATTTT. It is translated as CASSSNIPGLQVGYHTDTQYF.

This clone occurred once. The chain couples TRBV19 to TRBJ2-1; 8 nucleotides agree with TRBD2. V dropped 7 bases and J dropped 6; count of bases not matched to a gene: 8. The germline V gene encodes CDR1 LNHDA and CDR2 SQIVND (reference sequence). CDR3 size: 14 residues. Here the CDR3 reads CASNGRAVGNEQFF. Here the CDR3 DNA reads TGTGCCAGTAACGGGAGGGCCGTAGGCAATGAGCAGTTCTTC.